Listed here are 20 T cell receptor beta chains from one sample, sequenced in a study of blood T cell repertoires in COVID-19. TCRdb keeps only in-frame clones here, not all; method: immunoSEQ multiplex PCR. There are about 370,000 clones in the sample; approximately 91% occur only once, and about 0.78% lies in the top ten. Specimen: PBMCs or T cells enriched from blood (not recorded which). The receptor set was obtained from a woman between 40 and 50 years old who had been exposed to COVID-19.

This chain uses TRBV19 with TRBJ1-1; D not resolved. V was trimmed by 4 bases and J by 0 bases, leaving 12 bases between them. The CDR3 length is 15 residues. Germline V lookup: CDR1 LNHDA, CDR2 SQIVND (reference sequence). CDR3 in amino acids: CASSSFGNMNTEAFF. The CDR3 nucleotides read TGTGCCAGTAGTAGCTTTGGTAACATGAACACTGAAGCTTTCTTT.

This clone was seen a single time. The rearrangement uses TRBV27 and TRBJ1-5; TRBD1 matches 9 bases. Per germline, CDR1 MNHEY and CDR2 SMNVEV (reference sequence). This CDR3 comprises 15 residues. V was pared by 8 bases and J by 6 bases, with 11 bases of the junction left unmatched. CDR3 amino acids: CASGRGQGISQPQHF. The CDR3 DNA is TGTGCCAGCGGGAGAGGACAGGGGATAAGTCAGCCCCAGCATTTT.

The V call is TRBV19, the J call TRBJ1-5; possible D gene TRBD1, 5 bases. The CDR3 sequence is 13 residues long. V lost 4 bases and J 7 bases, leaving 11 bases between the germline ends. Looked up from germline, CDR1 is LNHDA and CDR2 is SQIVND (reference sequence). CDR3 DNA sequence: TGTGCCAGTAGTACGCAGGGTGAGCAGCCCCAGCATTTT. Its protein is CASSTQGEQPQHF. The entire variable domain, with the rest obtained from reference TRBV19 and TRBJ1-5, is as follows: DGGITQSPKYLFRKEGQNVTLSCEQNLNHDAMYWYRQDPGQGLRLIYYSQIVNDFQKGDIAEGYSVSREKKESFPLTVTSAQKNPTAFYLCASSTQGEQPQHFGDGTRLSIL.

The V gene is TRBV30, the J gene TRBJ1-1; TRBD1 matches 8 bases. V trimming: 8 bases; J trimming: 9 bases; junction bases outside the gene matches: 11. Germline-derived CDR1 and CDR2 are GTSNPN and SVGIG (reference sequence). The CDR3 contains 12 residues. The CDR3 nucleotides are TGTGCCCAAATTGCGCAGGGGGCTAAAGCTTTCTTT. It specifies CAQIAQGAKAFF.

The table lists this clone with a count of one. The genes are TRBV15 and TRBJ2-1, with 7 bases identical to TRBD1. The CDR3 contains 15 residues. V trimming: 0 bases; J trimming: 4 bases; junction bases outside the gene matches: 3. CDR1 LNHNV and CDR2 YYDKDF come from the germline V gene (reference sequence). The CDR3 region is CATSRDGTEYNEQFF. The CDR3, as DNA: TGTGCCACCAGCAGAGATGGGACAGAGTACAATGAGCAGTTCTTC.

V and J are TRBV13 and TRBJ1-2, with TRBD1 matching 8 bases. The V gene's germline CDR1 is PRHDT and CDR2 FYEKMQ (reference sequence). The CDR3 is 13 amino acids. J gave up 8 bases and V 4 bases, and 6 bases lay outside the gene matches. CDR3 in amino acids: CASSWQGAQGYTF. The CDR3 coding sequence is TGTGCCAGCAGCTGGCAGGGGGCGCAGGGCTACACCTTC.

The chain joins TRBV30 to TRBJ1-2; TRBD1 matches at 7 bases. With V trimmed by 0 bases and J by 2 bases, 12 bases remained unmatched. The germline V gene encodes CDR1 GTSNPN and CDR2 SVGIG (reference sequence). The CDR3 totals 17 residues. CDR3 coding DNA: TGTGCCTGGAGTGTACTGGGCAGGGGGAATTCGAACTATGGCTACACCTTC. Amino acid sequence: CAWSVLGRGNSNYGYTF. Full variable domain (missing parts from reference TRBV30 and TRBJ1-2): SQTIHQWPATLVQPVGSPLSLECTVEGTSNPNLYWYRQAAGRGLQLLFYSVGIGQISSEVPQNLSASRPQDRQFILSSKKLLLSDSGFYLCAWSVLGRGNSNYGYTFGSGTRLTVV.

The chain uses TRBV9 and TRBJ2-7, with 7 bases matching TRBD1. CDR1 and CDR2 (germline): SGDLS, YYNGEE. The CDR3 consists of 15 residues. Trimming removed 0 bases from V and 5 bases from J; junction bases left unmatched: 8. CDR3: CASSVGGTVLDEQYF. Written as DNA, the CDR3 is TGTGCCAGCAGCGTAGGTGGGACAGTATTGGACGAGCAGTACTTC. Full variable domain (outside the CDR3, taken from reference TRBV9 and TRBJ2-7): DSGVTQTPKHLITATGQRVTLRCSPRSGDLSVYWYQQSLDQGLQFLIQYYNGEERAKGNILERFSAQQFPDLHSELNLSSLELGDSALYFCASSVGGTVLDEQYFGPGTRLTVT.

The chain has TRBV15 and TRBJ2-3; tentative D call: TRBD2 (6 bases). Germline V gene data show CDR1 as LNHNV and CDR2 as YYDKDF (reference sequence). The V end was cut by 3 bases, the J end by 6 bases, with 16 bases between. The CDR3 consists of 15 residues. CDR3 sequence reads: CATSREGLRGDTQYF. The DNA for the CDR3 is TGTGCCACCAGCAGGGAGGGCCTCCGGGGGGATACGCAGTATTTT.

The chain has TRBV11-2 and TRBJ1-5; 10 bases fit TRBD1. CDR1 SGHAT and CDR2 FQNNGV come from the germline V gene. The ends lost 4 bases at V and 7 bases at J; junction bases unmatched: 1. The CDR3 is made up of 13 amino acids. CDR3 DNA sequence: TGTGCCAGCAGCTGGGACAGGGGCCAGCCCCAGCATTTT. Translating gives CASSWDRGQPQHF.

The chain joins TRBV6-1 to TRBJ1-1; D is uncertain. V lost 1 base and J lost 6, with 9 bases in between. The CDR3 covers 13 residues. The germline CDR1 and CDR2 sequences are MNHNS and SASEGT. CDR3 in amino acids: CASSEVVRAEAFF. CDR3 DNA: TGTGCCAGCAGTGAAGTGGTACGAGCTGAAGCTTTCTTT.

CDR3 amino acids: CASRPGGGPAKNIQYF. The CDR3 DNA follows: TGTGCCAGCAGGCCCGGAGGCGGACCGGCCAAAAACATTCAGTACTTC. This sequence joins TRBV2 and TRBJ2-4, with a weak D call TRBD2 (5 bases). Germline V CDR1 and CDR2: SNHLY, FYNNEI. Trimming stripped 6 bases from V and 1 base from J, with 16 bases between. The CDR3 extends over 16 amino acids.

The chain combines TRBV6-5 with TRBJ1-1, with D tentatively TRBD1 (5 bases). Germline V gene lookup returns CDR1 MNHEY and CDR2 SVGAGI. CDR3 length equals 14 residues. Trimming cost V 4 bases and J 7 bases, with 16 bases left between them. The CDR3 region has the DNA TGTGCCAGCAGTTGGCGAAGGAGGGGAGATGAAGCTTTCTTT. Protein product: CASSWRRRGDEAFF.

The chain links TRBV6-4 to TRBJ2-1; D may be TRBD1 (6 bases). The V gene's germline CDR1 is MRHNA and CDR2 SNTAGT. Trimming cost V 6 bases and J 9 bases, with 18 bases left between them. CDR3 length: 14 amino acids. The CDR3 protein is CASSRYWGRGEQFF. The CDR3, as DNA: TGTGCCAGCAGCAGATACTGGGGCAGGGGTGAGCAGTTCTTC.

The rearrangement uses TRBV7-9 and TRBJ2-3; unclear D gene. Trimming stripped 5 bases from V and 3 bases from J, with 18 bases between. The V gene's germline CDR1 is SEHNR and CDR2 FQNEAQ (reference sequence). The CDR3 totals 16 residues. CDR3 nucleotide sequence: TGTGCCAGCAGCCTGCGACGGAGCATGACGACAGATACGCAGTATTTT. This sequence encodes CASSLRRSMTTDTQYF.

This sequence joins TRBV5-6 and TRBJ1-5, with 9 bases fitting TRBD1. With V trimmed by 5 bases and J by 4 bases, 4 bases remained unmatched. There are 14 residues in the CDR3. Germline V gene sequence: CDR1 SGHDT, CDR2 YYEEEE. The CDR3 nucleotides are TGTGCCAGCAGTCGGGACAGGGTAAATCAGCCCCAGCATTTT. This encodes CASSRDRVNQPQHF.

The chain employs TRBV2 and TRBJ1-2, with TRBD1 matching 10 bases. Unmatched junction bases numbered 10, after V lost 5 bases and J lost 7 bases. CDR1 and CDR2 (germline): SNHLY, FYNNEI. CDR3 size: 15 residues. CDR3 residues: CASSMSGTGAGGYTF. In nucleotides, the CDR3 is TGTGCCAGCAGTATGTCCGGGACAGGGGCTGGTGGCTACACCTTC. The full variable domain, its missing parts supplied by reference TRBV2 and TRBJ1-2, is EPEVTQTPSHQVTQMGQEVILRCVPISNHLYFYWYRQILGQKVEFLVSFYNNEISEKSEIFDDQFSVERPDGSNFTLKIRSTKLEDSAMYFCASSMSGTGAGGYTFGSGTRLTVV.

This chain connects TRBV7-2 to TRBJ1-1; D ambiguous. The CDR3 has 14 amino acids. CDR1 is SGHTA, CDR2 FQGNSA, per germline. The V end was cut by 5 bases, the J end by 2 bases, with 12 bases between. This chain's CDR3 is CASSPQNTNTEAFF. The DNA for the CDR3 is TGTGCCAGCAGCCCGCAAAACACAAACACTGAAGCTTTCTTT.

CDR3 in amino acids: CATSRDRTSQETQYF. In DNA, the CDR3 is TGTGCCACCAGCAGAGATCGGACTTCCCAAGAGACCCAGTACTTC. This sequence joins TRBV15 and TRBJ2-5; D might be TRBD2 (5 bases). Germline CDR1 and CDR2: LNHNV and YYDKDF (reference sequence). Trimming shortened V by 0 bases and J by 1 base, and 9 bases separated the two germline ends. CDR3 length: 15 residues.

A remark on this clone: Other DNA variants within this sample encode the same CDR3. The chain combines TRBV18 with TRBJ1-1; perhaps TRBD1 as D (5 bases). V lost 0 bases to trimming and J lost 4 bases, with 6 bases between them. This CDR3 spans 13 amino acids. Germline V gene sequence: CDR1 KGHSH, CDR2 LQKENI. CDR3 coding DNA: TGTGCCAGCTCACCACCGGGGGGCACTGAAGCTTTCTTT. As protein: CASSPPGGTEAFF.